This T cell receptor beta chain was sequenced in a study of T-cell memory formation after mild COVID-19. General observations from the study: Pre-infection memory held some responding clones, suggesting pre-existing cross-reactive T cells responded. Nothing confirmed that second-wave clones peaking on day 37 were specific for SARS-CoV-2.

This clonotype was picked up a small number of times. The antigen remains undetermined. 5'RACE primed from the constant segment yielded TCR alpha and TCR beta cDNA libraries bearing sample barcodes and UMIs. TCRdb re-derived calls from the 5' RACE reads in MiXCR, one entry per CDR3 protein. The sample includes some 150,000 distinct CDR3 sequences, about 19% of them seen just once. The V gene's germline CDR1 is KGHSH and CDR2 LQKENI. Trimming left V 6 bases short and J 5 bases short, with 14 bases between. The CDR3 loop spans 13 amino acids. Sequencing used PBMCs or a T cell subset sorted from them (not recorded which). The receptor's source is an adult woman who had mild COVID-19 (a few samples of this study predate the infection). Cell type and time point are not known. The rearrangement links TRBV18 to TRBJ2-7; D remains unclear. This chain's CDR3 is CASSRALGNEQYF. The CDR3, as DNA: TGTGCCAGCTCCCGGGCCTTAGGGAACGAGCAGTACTTC.